The source of this T cell receptor (beta chain) is a study of blood T cell repertoires in COVID-19. The ends lost 4 bases at V and 6 bases at J; junction bases unmatched: 4. From germline, CDR1 is SGHRS and CDR2 YFSETQ. This CDR3 comprises 15 residues. Per the study methods: The authors estimated nucleated cell counts from reference gene primer amplification. TCRdb keeps only in-frame clones here, not all; method: immunoSEQ multiplex PCR. V and J calls plus clone size are reproduced from that table; the DNA served to infer D and trimming. The sample lists 250,000 to 300,000 clones; less than 90% were seen once.

The rearrangement links TRBV5-1 to TRBJ1-6, with TRBD1 matching over 10 bases. Sequencing was done on a sample of peripheral blood. The source of this sequence is a woman in her 70s with COVID-19, enrolled during active disease. CDR3 protein: CASSTRDRGNSPLHF. The CDR3 bases are TGCGCCAGCAGCACCCGGGACAGGGGTAATTCACCCCTCCACTTT.